One TCR beta chain is described in this entry. Its antigen is not identified. This is likely a read error, given that the CDR3 carries no conserved phenylalanine or tryptophan at its end. Exclusion followed for patients with uncontrolled infection, other autoimmune disease, pregnancy or lactation. The CDR3 totals 13 residues. Germline V gives CDR1 SQVTM, CDR2 ANQGSEA. Unmatched junction bases numbered 15, after V lost 7 bases and J lost 10 bases. This record belongs to a study of T cells in Graves' hyperthyroidism and ophthalmopathy. The study, taken as a whole, reports: Ophthalmopathy was separated from stable hyperthyroidism by a 13 V-J model. The majority of expanded thyroid clonotypes above 0.001 also appeared in blood.

The investigators amplified TCR beta CDR3 regions from RNA transcripts. An initial round of RT-PCR targeting the TCR CDR3 relied on the HTBI primer set. TCRdb reanalysed the multiplex PCR reads using MiXCR and keeps one entry per CDR3 protein. The data hold roughly 700,000 distinct CDR3 sequences, with around 40% observed a single time. The chain is built from TRBV29-1 and TRBJ1-1; TRBD1 matches 7 bases. The sequencing sample was made of blood. This TCR was recovered from a woman in her 40s with Graves' hyperthyroidism. CDR3: CSAGGTVETPAFL. The CDR3 region has the DNA TGCAGCGCCGGGGGGACAGTCGAAACGCCAGCTTTCTTA.